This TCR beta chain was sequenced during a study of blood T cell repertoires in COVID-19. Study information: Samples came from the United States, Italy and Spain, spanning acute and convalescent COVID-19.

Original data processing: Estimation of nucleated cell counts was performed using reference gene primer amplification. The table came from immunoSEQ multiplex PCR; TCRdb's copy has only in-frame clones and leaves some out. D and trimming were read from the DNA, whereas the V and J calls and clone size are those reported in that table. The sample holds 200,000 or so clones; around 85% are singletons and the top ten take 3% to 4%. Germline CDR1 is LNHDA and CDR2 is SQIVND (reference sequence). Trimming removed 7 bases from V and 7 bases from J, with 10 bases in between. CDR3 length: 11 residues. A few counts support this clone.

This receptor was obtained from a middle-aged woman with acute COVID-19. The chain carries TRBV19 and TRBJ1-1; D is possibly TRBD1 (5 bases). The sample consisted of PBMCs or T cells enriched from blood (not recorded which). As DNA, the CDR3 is TGTGCCAGTACCTCACAGGATGAAGCTTTCTTT. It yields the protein CASTSQDEAFF.